This TCR beta chain was captured in a study of cytomegalovirus exposure and HLA in healthy donors. The wider study: As released early, the data held 80 million to 90 million unique TCRs from HLA-typed donors.

Whole-study results and caveats: CMV serostatus alone was available as immune exposure information.

This clone was counted only a few times. Antigen unknown. Primers for the PCR totalled 60 Vbeta and 13 Jbeta. TCRdb's table, derived via immunoSEQ multiplex PCR, lists solely in-frame clones and lacks some. The table includes 200,000 to 250,000 clones, about three quarters detected once. CDR1 and CDR2 from the germline V gene are LGHNA and YSLEER. V was shortened by 2 bases and J by 4 bases, with 11 bases between the two germline ends. The CDR3 covers 15 residues. The V call is TRBV4-3, the J call TRBJ2-2; D is unresolved. This sequence was found in a man aged 40-49 years in good health and CMV-seronegative. Sequences were obtained from PBMCs. The CDR3 loop is CASSQTQVLTGELFF. The CDR3 DNA follows: TGCGCCAGCAGCCAAACTCAGGTTCTCACCGGGGAGCTGTTTTTT.